The next 8 T cell receptor beta chains were all read from a single sample in a study of long-term antiretroviral therapy in people with HIV. Running of the v3.0 immunoSEQ assay took place at survey level. The repertoire was sequenced with immunoSEQ multiplex PCR; TCRdb's copy has only in-frame clones and lacks some. The sample has some 16,000 clones, about 84% seen once; the top ten hold approximately 4.9%. The sequenced sample was unsorted PBMCs, obtained 0.1 years before starting antiretroviral therapy. The receptor set was obtained from a man between 18 and 35 years old with HIV.

The chain combines TRBV7-6 with TRBJ2-5; no clear D gene. The V gene's germline CDR1 is SGHVS and CDR2 FNYEAQ. V was cut by 1 base and J by 4 bases, with 4 bases left in between. The CDR3 covers 12 residues. CDR3: CASSLVRETQYF. The CDR3 DNA is TGTGCCAGCAGCTTAGTTAGAGAGACCCAGTACTTC. The full variable domain, with the rest looked up from reference TRBV7-6 and TRBJ2-5, is GAGVSQSPRYKVTKRGQDVALRCDPISGHVSLYWYRQALGQGPEFLTYFNYEAQQDKSGLPNDRFSAERPEGSISTLTIQRTEQRDSAMYRCASSLVRETQYFGPGTRLLVL.

This chain joins TRBV13 and TRBJ2-7; D not resolved. The CDR3 contains 13 residues. Germline V gene sequence: CDR1 PRHDT, CDR2 FYEKMQ (reference sequence). The V end was cut by 5 bases, the J end by 3 bases, with 11 bases between. CDR3 DNA: TGTGCCAGCAGCCCCCCTAAGGGCTACGAGCAGTACTTC. This sequence encodes CASSPPKGYEQYF.

The CDR3 sequence is CASNGDRINYGYTF. DNA of the CDR3: TGTGCCAGCAACGGGGACAGAATTAACTATGGCTACACCTTC. The rearrangement uses TRBV2 and TRBJ1-2; 7 positions agree with TRBD1. Per the germline V gene, CDR1 is SNHLY and CDR2 is FYNNEI. The CDR3 is made up of 14 amino acids. With 7 bases clipped from V and 1 base from J, the junction kept 6 bases outside the gene matches. Variable domain in full (rest from reference TRBV2 and TRBJ1-2): EPEVTQTPSHQVTQMGQEVILRCVPISNHLYFYWYRQILGQKVEFLVSFYNNEISEKSEIFDDQFSVERPDGSNFTLKIRSTKLEDSAMYFCASNGDRINYGYTFGSGTRLTVV.

J is TRBJ2-3 and V is TRBV2, with TRBD2 matching 11 bases. Germline V CDR1 and CDR2: SNHLY, FYNNEI. This CDR3 spans 16 amino acids. The V gene end was trimmed by 6 bases and the J gene end by 3 bases; junction bases not matched to a gene: 8. The CDR3 loop reads CASRVGTSGFTDTQYF. CDR3 DNA sequence: TGTGCCAGCAGGGTCGGGACTAGCGGTTTTACAGATACGCAGTATTTT.

The chain is built from TRBV30 and TRBJ2-7; 8 nucleotides match TRBD1. The CDR3 length is 15 residues. With V trimmed by 7 bases and J by 5 bases, 16 bases remained unmatched. Germline V lookup: CDR1 GTSNPN, CDR2 SVGIG (reference sequence). The CDR3 coding sequence is TGTGCCTTCAATCCCAGGACAGGGTATGGGGACGAGCAGTACTTC. This sequence encodes CAFNPRTGYGDEQYF.

The chain links TRBV9 to TRBJ2-3; 9 bases align to TRBD2. The CDR3 has 17 residues. The junction had 11 bases not matched to a gene; V was cut back by 0 bases and J by 6 bases. Per the germline V gene, CDR1 is SGDLS and CDR2 is YYNGEE. The CDR3 loop is CASSVAGSGGLRDTQYF. The CDR3 coding sequence is TGTGCCAGCAGCGTAGCAGGTAGCGGGGGCCTTAGGGATACGCAGTATTTT.

Only one count was recorded for this clone. This chain joins TRBV5-6 and TRBJ1-4; D might be TRBD1 (6 bases). Germline-derived CDR1 and CDR2 are SGHDT and YYEEEE. This CDR3 is built from 14 residues. The V end lost 5 bases, the J end lost 4 bases, and 12 bases lay between the germline ends. The CDR3: CASSSDRNNEKLFF. As DNA, the CDR3 is TGTGCCAGCAGTTCCGACAGGAATAATGAAAAACTGTTTTTT.

This clone was recorded once. The chain recombines TRBV6-5 with TRBJ1-4; D is unresolved. V gave up 6 bases and J gave up 0 bases, with 8 bases separating them. There are 14 residues in the CDR3. Germline CDR1 MNHEY, CDR2 SVGAGI. The CDR3 coding sequence is TGTGCCAGCAGAAGCGGAGCAACTAATGAAAAACTGTTTTTT. Translating gives CASRSGATNEKLFF.